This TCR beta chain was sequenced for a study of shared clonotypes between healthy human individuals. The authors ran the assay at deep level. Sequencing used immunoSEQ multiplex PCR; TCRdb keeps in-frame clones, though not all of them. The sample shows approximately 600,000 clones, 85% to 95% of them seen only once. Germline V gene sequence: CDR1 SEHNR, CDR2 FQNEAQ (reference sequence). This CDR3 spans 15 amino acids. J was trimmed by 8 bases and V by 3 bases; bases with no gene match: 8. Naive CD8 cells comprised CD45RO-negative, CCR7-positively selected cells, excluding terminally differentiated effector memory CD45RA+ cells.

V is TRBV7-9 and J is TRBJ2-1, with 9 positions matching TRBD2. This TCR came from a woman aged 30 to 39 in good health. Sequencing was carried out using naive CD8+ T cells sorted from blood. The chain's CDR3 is CASSFPGLAIDEQFF. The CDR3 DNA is TGTGCCAGCAGCTTCCCGGGACTAGCTATAGATGAGCAGTTCTTC.